The present entry profiles one T cell receptor (beta chain) with its context. What it recognizes is unknown. Germline assignment: CDR1 SGHTA and CDR2 FQGTGA. The V and J ends lost 5 bases and 5 bases respectively, with 14 bases between them. This CDR3 is 14 amino acids long. The data derive from a study of PD-1 blockade in classical Hodgkin lymphoma. Data came from immunoSEQ multiplex PCR; TCRdb stores just in-frame clones and leaves some out. The sample yields more than 140,000 clones, approximately 80% seen once. General study points: TCR diversity at baseline was reported to be reduced in newly diagnosed patients relative to healthy donors. Baseline diversity in complete responders resembled that of newly diagnosed patients. The drivers behind the repertoire differences, possibly disease activity or prior therapy, remain undefined.

Every single patient, without exception, relapsed after autologous stem cell transplantation, and brentuximab vedotin exposure varied. The study recorded best responses of complete response, partial response or progressive disease. The sample here was peripheral blood mononuclear cells (PBMCs), taken before the second cycle of nivolumab. The source of this sequence is a human donor with classical Hodgkin lymphoma. The chain couples TRBV7-3 to TRBJ2-3; D is perhaps TRBD1 (5 bases). Written as DNA, the CDR3 is TGTGCCAGCAGCATCTTAGGGGCCGTAGATACGCAGTATTTT. Protein product: CASSILGAVDTQYF. Complete variable domain (other parts from reference TRBV7-3 and TRBJ2-3): GAGVSQTPSNKVTEKGKYVELRCDPISGHTALYWYRQSLGQGPEFLIYFQGTGAADDSGLPNDRFFAVRPEGSVSTLKIQRTERGDSAVYLCASSILGAVDTQYFGPGTRLTVL.